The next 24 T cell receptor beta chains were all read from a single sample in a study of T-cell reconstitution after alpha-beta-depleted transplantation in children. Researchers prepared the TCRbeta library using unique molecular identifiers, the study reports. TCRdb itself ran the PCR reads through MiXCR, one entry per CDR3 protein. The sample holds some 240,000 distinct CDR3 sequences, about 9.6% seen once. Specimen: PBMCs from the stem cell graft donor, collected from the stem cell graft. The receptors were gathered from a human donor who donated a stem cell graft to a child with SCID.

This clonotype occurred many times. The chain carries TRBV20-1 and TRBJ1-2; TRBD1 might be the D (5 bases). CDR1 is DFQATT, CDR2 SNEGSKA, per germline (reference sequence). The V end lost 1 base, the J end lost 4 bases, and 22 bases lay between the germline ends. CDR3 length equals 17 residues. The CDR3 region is CSARVPADDRNPYGYTF. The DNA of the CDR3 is TGCAGTGCTAGAGTTCCCGCCGACGACAGAAACCCCTATGGCTACACCTTC.

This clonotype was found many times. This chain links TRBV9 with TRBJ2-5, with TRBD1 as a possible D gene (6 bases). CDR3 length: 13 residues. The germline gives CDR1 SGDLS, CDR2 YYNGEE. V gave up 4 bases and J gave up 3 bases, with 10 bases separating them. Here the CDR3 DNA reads TGTGCCAGCAGCCCGGGACACAAAGAGACCCAGTACTTC. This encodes CASSPGHKETQYF. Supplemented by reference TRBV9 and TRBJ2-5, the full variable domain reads DSGVTQTPKHLITATGQRVTLRCSPRSGDLSVYWYQQSLDQGLQFLIQYYNGEERAKGNILERFSAQQFPDLHSELNLSSLELGDSALYFCASSPGHKETQYFGPGTRLLVL.

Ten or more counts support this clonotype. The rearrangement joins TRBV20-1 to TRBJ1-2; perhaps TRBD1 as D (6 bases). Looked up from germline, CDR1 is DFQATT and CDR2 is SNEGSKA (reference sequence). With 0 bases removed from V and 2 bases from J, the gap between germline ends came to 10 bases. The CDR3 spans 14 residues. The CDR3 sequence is CSARDLQGNYGYTF. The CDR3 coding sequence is TGCAGTGCTAGAGATCTACAGGGCAACTATGGCTACACCTTC.

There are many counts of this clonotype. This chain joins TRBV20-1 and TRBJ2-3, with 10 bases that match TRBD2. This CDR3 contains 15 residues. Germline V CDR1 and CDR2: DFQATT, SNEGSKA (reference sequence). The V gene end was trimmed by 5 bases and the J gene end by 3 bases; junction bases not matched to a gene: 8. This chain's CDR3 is CSAAIAGGGTDTQYF. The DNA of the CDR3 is TGCAGTGCTGCAATAGCGGGGGGCGGTACAGATACGCAGTATTTT.

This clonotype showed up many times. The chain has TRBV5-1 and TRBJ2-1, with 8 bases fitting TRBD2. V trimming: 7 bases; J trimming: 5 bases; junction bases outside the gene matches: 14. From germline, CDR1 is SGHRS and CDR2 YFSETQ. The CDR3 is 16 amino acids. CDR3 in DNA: TGCGCCAGCTTTCTCGGGGGGGGGATAGGACACAATGAGCAGTTCTTC. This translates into CASFLGGGIGHNEQFF.

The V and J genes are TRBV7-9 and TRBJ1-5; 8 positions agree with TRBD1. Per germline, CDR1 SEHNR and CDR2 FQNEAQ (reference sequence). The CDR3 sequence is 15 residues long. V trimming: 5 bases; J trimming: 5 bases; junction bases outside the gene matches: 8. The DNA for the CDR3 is TGTGCCAGCAGCGTGACAGGGGAAAACCATCAGCCCCAGCATTTT. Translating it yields CASSVTGENHQPQHF.

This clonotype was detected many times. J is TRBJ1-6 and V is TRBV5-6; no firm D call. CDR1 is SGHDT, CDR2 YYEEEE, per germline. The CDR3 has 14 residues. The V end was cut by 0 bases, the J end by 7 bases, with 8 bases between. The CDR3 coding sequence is TGTGCCAGCAGCTTGGTTACGGTCAATTCACCCCTCCACTTT. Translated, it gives CASSLVTVNSPLHF.

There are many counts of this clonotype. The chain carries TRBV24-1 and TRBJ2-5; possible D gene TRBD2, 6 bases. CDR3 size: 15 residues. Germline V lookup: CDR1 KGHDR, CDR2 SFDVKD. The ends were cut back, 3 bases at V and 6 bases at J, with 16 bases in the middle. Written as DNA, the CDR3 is TGTGCCACCAGTGATGGAGGGGCGGTTCAACAGACCCAGTACTTC. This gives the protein CATSDGGAVQQTQYF.

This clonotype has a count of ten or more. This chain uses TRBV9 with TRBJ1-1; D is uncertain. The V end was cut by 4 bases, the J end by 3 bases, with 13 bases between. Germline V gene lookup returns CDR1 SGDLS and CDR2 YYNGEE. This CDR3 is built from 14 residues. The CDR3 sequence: CASSPYLGYTEAFF. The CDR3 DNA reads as TGTGCCAGCAGCCCCTATTTAGGTTACACTGAAGCTTTCTTT. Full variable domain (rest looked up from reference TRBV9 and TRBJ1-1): DSGVTQTPKHLITATGQRVTLRCSPRSGDLSVYWYQQSLDQGLQFLIQYYNGEERAKGNILERFSAQQFPDLHSELNLSSLELGDSALYFCASSPYLGYTEAFFGQGTRLTVV.

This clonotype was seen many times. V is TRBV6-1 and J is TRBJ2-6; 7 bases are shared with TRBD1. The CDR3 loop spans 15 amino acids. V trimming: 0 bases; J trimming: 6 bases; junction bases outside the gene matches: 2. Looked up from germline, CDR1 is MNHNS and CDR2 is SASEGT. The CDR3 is CASSEAKGAANVLTF. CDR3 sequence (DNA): TGTGCCAGCAGTGAAGCAAAGGGGGCGGCCAACGTCCTGACTTTC.

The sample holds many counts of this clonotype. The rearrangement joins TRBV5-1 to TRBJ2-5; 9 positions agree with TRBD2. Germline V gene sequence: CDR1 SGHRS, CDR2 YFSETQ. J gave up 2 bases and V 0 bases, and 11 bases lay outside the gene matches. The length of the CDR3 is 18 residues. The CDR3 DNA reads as TGCGCCAGCAGCTTGGAAGCGGGGGGATTTCTAGGGCAAGAGACCCAGTACTTC. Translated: CASSLEAGGFLGQETQYF. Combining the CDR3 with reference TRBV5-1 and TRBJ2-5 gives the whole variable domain KAGVTQTPRYLIKTRGQQVTLSCSPISGHRSVSWYQQTPGQGLQFLFEYFSETQRNKGNFPGRFSGRQFSNSRSEMNVSTLELGDSALYLCASSLEAGGFLGQETQYFGPGTRLLVL.

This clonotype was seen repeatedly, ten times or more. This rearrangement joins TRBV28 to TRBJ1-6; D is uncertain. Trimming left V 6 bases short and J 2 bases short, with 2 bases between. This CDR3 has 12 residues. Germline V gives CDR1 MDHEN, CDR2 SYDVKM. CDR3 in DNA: TGTGCCAGCAGCCCCTATAATTCACCCCTCCACTTT. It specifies CASSPYNSPLHF.

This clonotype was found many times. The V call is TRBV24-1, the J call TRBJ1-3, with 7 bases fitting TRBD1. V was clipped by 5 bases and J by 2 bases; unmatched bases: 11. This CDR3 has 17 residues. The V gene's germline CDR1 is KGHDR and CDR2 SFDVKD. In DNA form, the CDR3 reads TGTGCCACCAGTGCGCCTCCCTCAAGGGGGCCTGGAAACACCATATATTTT. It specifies CATSAPPSRGPGNTIYF.

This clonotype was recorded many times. As DNA, the CDR3 is TGCGCCAGCAGCTTGGATTCTGGGGAGACCCAGTACTTC. This sequence encodes CASSLDSGETQYF. The chain has TRBV5-1 and TRBJ2-5; D remains unclear. The ends were cut back, 0 bases at V and 5 bases at J, with 8 bases in the middle. The CDR3 consists of 13 residues. Germline assignment: CDR1 SGHRS and CDR2 YFSETQ.

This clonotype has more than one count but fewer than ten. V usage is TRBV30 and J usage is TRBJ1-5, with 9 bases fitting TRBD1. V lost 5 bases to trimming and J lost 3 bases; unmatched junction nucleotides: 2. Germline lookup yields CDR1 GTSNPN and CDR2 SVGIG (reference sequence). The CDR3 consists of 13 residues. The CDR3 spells CAWGTGHNQPQHF. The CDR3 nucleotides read TGTGCCTGGGGGACAGGGCACAATCAGCCCCAGCATTTT.

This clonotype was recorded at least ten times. CDR3 DNA sequence: TGTGCCAGCAGTCCAACAATTGGGGACTATGGCTACACCTTC. Translation gives CASSPTIGDYGYTF. This sequence joins TRBV6-1 and TRBJ1-2; D not certain. Germline lookup yields CDR1 MNHNS and CDR2 SASEGT. This CDR3 region has 14 residues. The V gene lost 5 bases and the J gene lost 3 bases, with 13 bases spanning the gap.

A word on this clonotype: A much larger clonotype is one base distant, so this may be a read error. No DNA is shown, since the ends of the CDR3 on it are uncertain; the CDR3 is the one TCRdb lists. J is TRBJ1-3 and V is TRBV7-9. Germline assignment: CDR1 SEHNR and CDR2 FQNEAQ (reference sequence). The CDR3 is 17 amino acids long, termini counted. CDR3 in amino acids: CASSLASVVGSGNTMYF.

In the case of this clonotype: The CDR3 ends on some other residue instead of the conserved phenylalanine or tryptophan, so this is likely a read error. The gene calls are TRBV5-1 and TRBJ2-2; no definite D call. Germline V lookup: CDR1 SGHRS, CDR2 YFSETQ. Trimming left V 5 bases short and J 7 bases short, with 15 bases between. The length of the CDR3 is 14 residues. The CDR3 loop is CASRGLSDVGELFS. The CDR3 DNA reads TGCGCCAGCAGGGGTCTGAGCGATGTCGGGGAGCTGTTTTCT.

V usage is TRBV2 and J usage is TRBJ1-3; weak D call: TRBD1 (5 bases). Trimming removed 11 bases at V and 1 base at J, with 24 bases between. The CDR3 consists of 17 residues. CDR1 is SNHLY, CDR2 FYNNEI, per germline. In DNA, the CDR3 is TGTGCCTTCTGCCCGTCGGGGCGGGATTGGTCTGGAAACACCATATATTTT. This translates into CAFCPSGRDWSGNTIYF.

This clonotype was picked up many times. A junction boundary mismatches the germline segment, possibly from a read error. The CDR3 loop is CASSLRTGNAGELFF. In nucleotides, the CDR3 is TGTGCCAGCAGCTTGAGGACAGGGAACGCCGGGGAGCTGTTTTTT. V usage is TRBV7-9 and J usage is TRBJ2-2; 8 nucleotides align to TRBD1. Germline values: CDR1 SEHNR, CDR2 FQNEAQ (reference sequence). This CDR3 is 15 amino acids long. Full variable domain (missing parts from reference TRBV7-9 and TRBJ2-2): DTGVSQNPRHKITKRGQNVTFRCDPISEHNRLYWYRQTLGQGPEFLTYFQNEAQLEKSRLLSDRFSAERPKGSFSTLEIQRTEQGDSAMYLCASSLRTGNAGELFFGEGSRLTVL.

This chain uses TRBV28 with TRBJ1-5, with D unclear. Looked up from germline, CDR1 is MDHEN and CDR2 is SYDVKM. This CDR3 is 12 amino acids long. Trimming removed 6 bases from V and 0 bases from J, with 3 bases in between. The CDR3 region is CASRPSNQPQHF. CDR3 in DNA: TGTGCCAGCAGACCTAGCAATCAGCCCCAGCATTTT.

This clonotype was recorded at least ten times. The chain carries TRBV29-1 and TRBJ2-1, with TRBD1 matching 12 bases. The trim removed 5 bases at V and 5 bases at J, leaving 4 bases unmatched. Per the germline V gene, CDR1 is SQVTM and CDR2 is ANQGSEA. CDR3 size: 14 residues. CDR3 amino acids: CSVRDRGRHNEQFF. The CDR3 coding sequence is TGCAGCGTTCGGGACAGGGGGCGGCACAATGAGCAGTTCTTC.

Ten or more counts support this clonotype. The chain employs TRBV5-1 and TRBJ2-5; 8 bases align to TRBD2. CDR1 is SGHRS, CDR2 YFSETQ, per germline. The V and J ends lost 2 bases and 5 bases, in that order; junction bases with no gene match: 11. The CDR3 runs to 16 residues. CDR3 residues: CASSFGLAGLGETQYF. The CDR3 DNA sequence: TGCGCCAGCAGCTTCGGACTAGCCGGGTTGGGTGAGACCCAGTACTTC. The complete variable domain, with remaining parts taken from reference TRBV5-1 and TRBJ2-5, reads KAGVTQTPRYLIKTRGQQVTLSCSPISGHRSVSWYQQTPGQGLQFLFEYFSETQRNKGNFPGRFSGRQFSNSRSEMNVSTLELGDSALYLCASSFGLAGLGETQYFGPGTRLLVL.

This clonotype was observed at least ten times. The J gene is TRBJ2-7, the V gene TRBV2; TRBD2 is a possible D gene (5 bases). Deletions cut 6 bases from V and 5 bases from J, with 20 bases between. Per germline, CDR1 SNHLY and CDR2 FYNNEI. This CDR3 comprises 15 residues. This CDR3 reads CASSLRDMSGHEQYF. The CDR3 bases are TGTGCCAGCAGCCTCCGGGATATGAGCGGCCACGAGCAGTACTTC.